This T cell receptor beta chain emerged from a study of blood T cell repertoires in COVID-19. About the research overall: Nucleic acid was either cDNA or gDNA, and it came from T cells, B-cell-depleted T cells, or PBMCs.

Germline V gene data show CDR1 as LNHDA and CDR2 as SQIVND (reference sequence). CDR3 length equals 13 residues. Deletions cut 3 bases from V and 8 bases from J, with 10 bases between. Sequencing was performed with immunoSEQ multiplex PCR; in TCRdb, only in-frame clones are kept and a portion is missing. Here the sample spans 37,000 or so clones, over 80% being singletons. The sequence was obtained from a human donor in a cohort sampled during active COVID-19. The chain recombines TRBV19 with TRBJ1-4; unclear D gene. Material: peripheral blood. The CDR3 loop reads CASSISTGEKLFF. DNA of the CDR3: TGTGCCAGTAGTATCAGCACGGGGGAAAAACTGTTTTTT. Combining the CDR3 with reference TRBV19 and TRBJ1-4 gives the whole variable domain DGGITQSPKYLFRKEGQNVTLSCEQNLNHDAMYWYRQDPGQGLRLIYYSQIVNDFQKGDIAEGYSVSREKKESFPLTVTSAQKNPTAFYLCASSISTGEKLFFGSGTQLSVL.